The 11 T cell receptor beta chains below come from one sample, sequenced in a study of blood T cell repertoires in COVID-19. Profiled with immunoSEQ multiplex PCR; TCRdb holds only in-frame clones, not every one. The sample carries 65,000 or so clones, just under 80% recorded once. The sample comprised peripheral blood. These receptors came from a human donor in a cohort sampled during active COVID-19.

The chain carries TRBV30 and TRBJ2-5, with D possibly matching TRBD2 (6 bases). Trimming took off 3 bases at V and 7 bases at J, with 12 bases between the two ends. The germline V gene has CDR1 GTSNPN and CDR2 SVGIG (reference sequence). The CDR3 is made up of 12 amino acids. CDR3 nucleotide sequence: TGTGCCTGGAGCAGGAGGGGTGGGACCCAGTACTTC. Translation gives CAWSRRGGTQYF.

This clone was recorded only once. CDR3 region: CASSASSAGRVNTEAFF. The CDR3 nucleotides are TGCGCCAGCAGCGCCTCTTCGGCGGGACGGGTGAACACTGAAGCTTTCTTT. This chain links TRBV5-1 with TRBJ1-1, with D possibly TRBD1 on 5 matching bases. The CDR3 covers 17 residues. The V end lost 4 bases, the J end lost 0 bases, and 19 bases lay between the germline ends. The germline V gene has CDR1 SGHRS and CDR2 YFSETQ.

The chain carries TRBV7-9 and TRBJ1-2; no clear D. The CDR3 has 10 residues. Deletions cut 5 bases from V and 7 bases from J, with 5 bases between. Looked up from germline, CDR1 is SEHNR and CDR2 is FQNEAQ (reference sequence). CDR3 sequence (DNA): TGTGCCAGCAGCCCTACTGGCTACACCTTC. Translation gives CASSPTGYTF.

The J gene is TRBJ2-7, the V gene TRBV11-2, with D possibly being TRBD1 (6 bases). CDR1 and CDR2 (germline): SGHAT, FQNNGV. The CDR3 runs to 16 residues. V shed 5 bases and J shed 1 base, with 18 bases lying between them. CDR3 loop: CASSVGPGQYSYEQYF. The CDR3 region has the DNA TGTGCCAGCAGCGTAGGTCCCGGACAGTATTCCTACGAGCAGTACTTC.

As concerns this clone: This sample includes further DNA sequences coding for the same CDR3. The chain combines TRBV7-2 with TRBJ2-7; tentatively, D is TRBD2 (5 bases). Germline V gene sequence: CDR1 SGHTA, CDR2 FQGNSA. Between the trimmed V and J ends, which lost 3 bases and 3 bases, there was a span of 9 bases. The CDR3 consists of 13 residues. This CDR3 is CASSLAGNYEQYF. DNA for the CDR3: TGTGCCAGCAGCTTGGCCGGGAACTACGAGCAGTACTTC.

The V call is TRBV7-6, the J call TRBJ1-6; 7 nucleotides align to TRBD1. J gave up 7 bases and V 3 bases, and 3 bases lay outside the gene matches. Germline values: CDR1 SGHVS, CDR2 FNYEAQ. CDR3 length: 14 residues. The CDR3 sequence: CASSLGQKNSPLHF. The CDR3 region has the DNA TGTGCCAGCAGCTTGGGACAGAAAAATTCACCCCTCCACTTT.

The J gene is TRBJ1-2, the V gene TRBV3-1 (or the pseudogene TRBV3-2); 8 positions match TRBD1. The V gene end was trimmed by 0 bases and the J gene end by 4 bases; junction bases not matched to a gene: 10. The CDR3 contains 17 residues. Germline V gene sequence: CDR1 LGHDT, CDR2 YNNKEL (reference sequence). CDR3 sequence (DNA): TGTGCCAGCAGCCAAGACCGGAAGACAGGGGCGGCCTATGGCTACACCTTC. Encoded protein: CASSQDRKTGAAYGYTF.

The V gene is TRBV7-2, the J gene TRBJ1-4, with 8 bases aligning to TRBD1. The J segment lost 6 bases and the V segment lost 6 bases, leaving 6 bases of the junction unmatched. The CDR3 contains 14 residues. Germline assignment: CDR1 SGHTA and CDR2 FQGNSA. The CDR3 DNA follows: TGTGCCAGCAGAGCCGGGACAGGTGATGAAAAACTGTTTTTT. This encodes CASRAGTGDEKLFF.

CDR3 sequence reads: CASSLISRDRETQYF. CDR3 nucleotides: TGTGCCAGCAGCTTAATATCGCGGGACAGGGAGACCCAGTACTTC. V gene TRBV7-9 combines with J gene TRBJ2-5, with 8 bases that match TRBD1. V shed 2 bases and J 5 bases; nucleotides not matched to a gene: 7. Germline V gene data show CDR1 as SEHNR and CDR2 as FQNEAQ (reference sequence). There are 15 residues in the CDR3. Together with reference TRBV7-9 and TRBJ2-5, the CDR3 gives the full variable domain: DTGVSQNPRHKITKRGQNVTFRCDPISEHNRLYWYRQTLGQGPEFLTYFQNEAQLEKSRLLSDRFSAERPKGSFSTLEIQRTEQGDSAMYLCASSLISRDRETQYFGPGTRLLVL.

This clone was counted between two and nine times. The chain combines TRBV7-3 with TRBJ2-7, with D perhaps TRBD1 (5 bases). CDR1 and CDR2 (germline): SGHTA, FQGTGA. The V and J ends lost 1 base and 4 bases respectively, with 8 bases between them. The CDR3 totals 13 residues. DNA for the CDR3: TGTGCCAGCAGCTTAAACCAGGGATACGAGCAGTACTTC. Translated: CASSLNQGYEQYF.

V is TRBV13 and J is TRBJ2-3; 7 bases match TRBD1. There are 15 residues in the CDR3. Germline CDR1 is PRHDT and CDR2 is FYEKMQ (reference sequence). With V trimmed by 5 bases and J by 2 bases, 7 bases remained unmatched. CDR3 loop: CASSPGTVNTDTQYF. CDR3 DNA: TGTGCCAGCAGCCCCGGGACAGTAAACACAGATACGCAGTATTTT. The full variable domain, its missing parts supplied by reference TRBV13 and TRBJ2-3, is AAGVIQSPRHLIKEKRETATLKCYPIPRHDTVYWYQQGPGQDPQFLISFYEKMQSDKGSIPDRFSAQQFSDYHSELNMSSLELGDSALYFCASSPGTVNTDTQYFGPGTRLTVL.